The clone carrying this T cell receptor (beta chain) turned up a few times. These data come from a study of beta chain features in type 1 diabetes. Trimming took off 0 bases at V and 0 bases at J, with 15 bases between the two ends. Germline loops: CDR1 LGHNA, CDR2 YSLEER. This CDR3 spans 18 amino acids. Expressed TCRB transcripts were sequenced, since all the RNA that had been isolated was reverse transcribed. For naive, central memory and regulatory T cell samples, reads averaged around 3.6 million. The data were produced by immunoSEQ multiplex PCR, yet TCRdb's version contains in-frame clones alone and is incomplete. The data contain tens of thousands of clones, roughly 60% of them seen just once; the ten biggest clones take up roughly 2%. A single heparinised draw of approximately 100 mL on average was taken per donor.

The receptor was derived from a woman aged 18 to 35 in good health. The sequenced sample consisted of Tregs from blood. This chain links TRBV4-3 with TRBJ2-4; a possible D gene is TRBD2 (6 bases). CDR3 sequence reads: CASSQDLLAVLAKNIQYF. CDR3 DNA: TGCGCCAGCAGCCAAGATTTACTAGCAGTTTTAGCCAAAAACATTCAGTACTTC.